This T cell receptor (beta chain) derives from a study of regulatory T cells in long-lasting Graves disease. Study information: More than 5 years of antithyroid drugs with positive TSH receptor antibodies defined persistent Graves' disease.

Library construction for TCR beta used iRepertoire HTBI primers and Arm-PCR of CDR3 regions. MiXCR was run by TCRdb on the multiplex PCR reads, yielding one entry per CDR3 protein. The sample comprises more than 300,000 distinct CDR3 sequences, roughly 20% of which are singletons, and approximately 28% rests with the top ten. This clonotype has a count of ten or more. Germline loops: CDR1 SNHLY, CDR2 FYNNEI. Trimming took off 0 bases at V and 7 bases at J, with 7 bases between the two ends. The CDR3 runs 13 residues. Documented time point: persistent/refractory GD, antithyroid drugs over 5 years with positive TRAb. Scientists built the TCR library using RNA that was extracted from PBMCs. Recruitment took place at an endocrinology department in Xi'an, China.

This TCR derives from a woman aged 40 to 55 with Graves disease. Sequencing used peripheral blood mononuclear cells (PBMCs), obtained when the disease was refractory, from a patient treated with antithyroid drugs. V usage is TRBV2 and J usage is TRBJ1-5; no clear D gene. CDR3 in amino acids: CASSEAESQPQHF. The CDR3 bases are TGTGCCAGCAGTGAAGCCGAAAGCCAGCCCCAGCATTTT. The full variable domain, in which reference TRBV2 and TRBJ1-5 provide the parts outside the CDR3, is EPEVTQTPSHQVTQMGQEVILRCVPISNHLYFYWYRQILGQKVEFLVSFYNNEISEKSEIFDDQFSVERPDGSNFTLKIRSTKLEDSAMYFCASSEAESQPQHFGDGTRLSIL.